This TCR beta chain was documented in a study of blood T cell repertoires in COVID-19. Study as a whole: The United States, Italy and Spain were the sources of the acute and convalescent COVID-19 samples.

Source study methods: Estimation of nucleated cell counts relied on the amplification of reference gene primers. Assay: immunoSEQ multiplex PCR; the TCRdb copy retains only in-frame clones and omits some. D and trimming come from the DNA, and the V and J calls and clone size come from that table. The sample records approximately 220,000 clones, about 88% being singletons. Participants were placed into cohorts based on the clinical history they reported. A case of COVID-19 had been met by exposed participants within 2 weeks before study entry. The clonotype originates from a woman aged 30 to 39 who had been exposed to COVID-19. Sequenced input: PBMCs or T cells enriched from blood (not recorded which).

CDR3 sequence: CASSNTFPSRGTQYF. The CDR3 DNA reads TGTGCCAGCAGCAACACGTTTCCGTCCCGAGGGACCCAGTACTTC. The chain couples TRBV27 to TRBJ2-5; no clear D. Germline loops: CDR1 MNHEY, CDR2 SMNVEV (reference sequence). The CDR3 is 15 residues long. Trimming took off 6 bases at V and 7 bases at J, with 21 bases between the two ends.